This TCR beta chain was retrieved from a study of blood T cell repertoires in COVID-19. Turning to the study itself: Samples representing acute and convalescent COVID-19 were sourced from the United States, Italy and Spain.

J lost 7 bases, V lost 5 bases, and 8 bases had no gene match. Germline CDR1 SGHTA, CDR2 FQGNSA. The CDR3 has 15 residues. Study members were between roughly 18 and 100 years old and lived in around 24 US regions. The data were produced by immunoSEQ multiplex PCR, yet TCRdb's version contains in-frame clones alone and is incomplete. The data hold about 250,000 clones, with roughly 81% observed a single time. The TCR originated in a woman aged 45-59 years who had been exposed to COVID-19. Input material: PBMCs or T cells enriched from blood (not recorded which). This chain joins TRBV7-2 and TRBJ1-6, with 7 positions matching TRBD1. CDR3 in DNA: TGTGCCAGCAGCCCTTCGACAGGGCGGAATTCACCCCTCCACTTT. It specifies CASSPSTGRNSPLHF.